This T cell receptor beta chain was found in a study of T cell responses to AZD1222 COVID-19 vaccine. The repertoire was sequenced with immunoSEQ multiplex PCR; TCRdb's copy has only in-frame clones and lacks some. The table has under 200,000 clones, 94% seen once. Study-level results: The study reported that nearly half of spike-specific TCRs target unmutated variant regions. Donors were mostly white British, more females; clonal diversity possibly underestimated.

This clone was seen once. The antigen is unknown. There are 16 residues in the CDR3. Per germline, CDR1 SGHKS and CDR2 YYEKEE (reference sequence). The trim removed 2 bases at V and 7 bases at J, leaving 9 bases unmatched. This receptor was identified in an adult in good health. J is TRBJ1-6 and V is TRBV5-5; 7 bases fit TRBD1. The specimen comprised peripheral blood, sampled on day 0 of AZD1222 vaccination. CDR3 in amino acids: CASSLGPDRPNSPLHF. DNA of the CDR3: TGTGCCAGCAGCTTAGGCCCGGACAGGCCGAATTCACCCCTCCACTTT.